Listed below are T cell receptor beta chains from one sample, sequenced in a study of T cell repertoires in cytomegalovirus infection. TCRdb fed the reads into MiXCR, producing one record per CDR3 protein. This table has approximately 630,000 distinct CDR3 sequences, approximately 24% appearing once. The sequenced material came from CD8+ T cells from PBMCs. The receptor set was obtained from a human donor in good health (CMV status not recorded). Some clones in this sample may be carry-over from other donors' samples. The CDR3 runs from the conserved cysteine through the conserved F or W. Fields, in order: clone size, J gene, D gene, V gene, CDR3 protein, CDR3 DNA. A D gene is named only where the DNA matches it firmly. Expanded clones get a size class; other rows say once, few or many, or leave the size out.

few TRBJ2-2 TRBD2 TRBV28 CASSQIAGYTGELFF TGTGCCAGCAGTCAAATAGCGGGATACACCGGGGAGTTGTTTTTT
many TRBJ1-5 . TRBV28 CASSLSPADSNQPQHF TGTGCCAGCAGTTTATCCCCAGCGGATAGCAATCAGCCCCAGCATTTT
. TRBJ2-1 TRBD2 TRBV2 CASSEVRGGGYNEQFF TGTGCCAGCAGTGAGGTCCGGGGGGGCGGATACAATGAGCAGTTCTTC
many TRBJ2-7 . TRBV7-6 CASSLGRDSTYEQYF TGTGCCAGCAGCTTAGGGAGGGACAGTACCTACGAGCAGTACTTC
few TRBJ1-1 . TRBV7-9 CASSPEGQVGTEAFF TGTGCCAGCAGCCCCGAGGGGCAGGTGGGCACTGAAGCTTTCTTT
many TRBJ2-7 . TRBV4-1 CASSQVWDSRSYEQYF TGCGCCAGCAGCCAAGTTTGGGACTCCCGTTCCTACGAGCAGTACTTC
. TRBJ2-2 . TRBV6-2/TRBV6-3 CASSKRTGGELFF TGTGCCAGCAGTAAACGGACGGGTGGGGAGCTGTTTTTT
. TRBJ2-1 TRBD2 TRBV13 CASSSPGTSNEQFF TGTGCCAGCAGCTCCCCCGGGACTAGTAATGAGCAGTTCTTC
. TRBJ2-1 . TRBV7-7 CASSPEGGPYNEQFF TGTGCTAGCAGCCCGGAGGGGGGCCCCTACAATGAGCAGTTCTTC
few TRBJ2-7 . TRBV5-1 CASSPGTRPDYEQYF TGCGCCAGCAGCCCCGGGACGCGTCCAGACTACGAGCAGTACTTC
many TRBJ1-1 . TRBV7-6 CASSYNNRDHSSSEAFF TGTGCCAGCAGCTACAATAACCGGGACCATTCCTCTTCTGAAGCTTTCTTT
few TRBJ2-3 . TRBV4-2 CASSQDILAADTQYF TGTGCCAGCAGCCAAGATATACTCGCGGCAGATACGCAGTATTTT
. TRBJ1-2 TRBD1 TRBV28 CASSHSLTGEDRGYTF TGTGCCAGCAGCCACAGTCTAACAGGGGAGGACCGTGGCTACACCTTC
. TRBJ2-3 . TRBV10-1 CASSESGGDTQYF TGCGCCAGCAGTGAGTCGGGAGGAGATACGCAGTATTTT
. TRBJ1-1 TRBD1 TRBV28 CASSFSGGTVGTEAFF TGTGCCAGCAGTTTCAGCGGCGGGACAGTTGGGACTGAAGCTTTCTTT
. TRBJ1-5 . TRBV28 CASSLYRAGGNQPQHF TGTGCCAGCAGTTTATACAGGGCTGGGGGCAATCAGCCCCAGCATTTT
few TRBJ1-5 . TRBV7-9 CASSFLGQPQHF TGTGCCAGCAGCTTTCTCGGTCAGCCCCAGCATTTT
. TRBJ2-3 TRBD2 TRBV7-9 CASSRAGPTDTQYF TGTGCCAGCAGCCGAGCGGGACCCACAGATACGCAGTATTTT
many TRBJ2-6 TRBD1 TRBV7-9 CASSLVAGGISGANVLTF TGTGCCAGCAGCTTAGTGGCAGGGGGCATCTCTGGGGCCAACGTCCTGACTTTC
. TRBJ1-2 . TRBV20-1 CSARVKSTYYGYTF TGCAGTGCTAGAGTAAAGAGCACTTACTATGGCTACACCTTC
few TRBJ2-7 . TRBV6-2/TRBV6-3 CASRTGFGNEQYF TGTGCCAGCAGGACCGGCTTCGGAAACGAGCAGTACTTC
once TRBJ1-5 TRBD1 TRBV2 CASTRDSRLGQPQHF TGTGCCAGCACCCGGGACAGCCGCCTTGGGCAGCCCCAGCATTTT
many TRBJ1-2 TRBD1 TRBV29-1 CSVDRGIYGYTF TGCAGCGTCGACAGGGGGATCTATGGCTACACCTTC